This T cell receptor beta chain emerged from a study of regulatory T cells in long-lasting Graves disease. Stated time point: persistent/refractory GD, antithyroid drugs over 5 years with positive TRAb. PBMC-derived RNA was used for the TCR library. It was by American Thyroid Association guidelines that Graves' disease was diagnosed. Germline lookup yields CDR1 SQVTM and CDR2 ANQGSEA. The CDR3 has 13 residues. Trimming took off 0 bases at V and 3 bases at J, with 8 bases between the two ends. Arm-PCR with iRepertoire HTBI primers amplified the CDR3 regions for these TCR beta libraries. MiXCR, applied by TCRdb to the multiplex PCR reads, yields one record per CDR3 protein. In the table there are roughly 470,000 distinct CDR3 sequences, around 21% of which are singletons.

The TCR originated in a female donor with Graves disease. This chain links TRBV29-1 with TRBJ1-2; no firm D call. The specimen comprised peripheral blood mononuclear cells (PBMCs), sampled when the disease was refractory, from a patient treated with antithyroid drugs. The CDR3 sequence: CSVEDPDYYGYTF. The CDR3 DNA reads TGCAGCGTTGAAGACCCCGACTACTATGGCTACACCTTC.